This entry lists 16 T cell receptor beta chains sequenced from one sample in a study of blood T cell repertoires in COVID-19. TCRdb's copy holds only in-frame clones and misses some; the assay was immunoSEQ multiplex PCR. Of about 210,000 clones in the sample, approximately 91% were seen once. Sequencing used peripheral blood. These receptors came from a woman aged 40 to 55 with acute or convalescent COVID-19.

The chain is built from TRBV5-5 and TRBJ1-5; D is uncertain. Between the trimmed V and J ends, which lost 1 base and 0 bases, there was a span of 11 bases. The germline CDR1 and CDR2 sequences are SGHKS and YYEKEE (reference sequence). This CDR3 has 16 amino acids. CDR3 nucleotides: TGTGCCAGCAGCTTGTATTTAGATTATAGCAATCAGCCCCAGCATTTT. It translates to CASSLYLDYSNQPQHF.

The CDR3 loop is CASGLGQGIETQYF. CDR3 DNA sequence: TGTGCTAGTGGTTTGGGGCAGGGAATTGAGACCCAGTACTTC. This chain links TRBV12-5 with TRBJ2-5; D is perhaps TRBD1 (5 bases). The germline V and J ends were trimmed by 1 base and 5 bases, with 11 bases remaining between them. This CDR3 has 14 residues. Germline V gene sequence: CDR1 LGHNT, CDR2 FRNRAP.

This clone was seen once. CDR3 DNA sequence: TGTGCCAGCAGCTCCAGAGGGACAGGGTTACTACAAGAGACCCAGTACTTC. This encodes CASSSRGTGLLQETQYF. The V call is TRBV11-2, the J call TRBJ2-5, with 9 bases fitting TRBD1. Germline V gives CDR1 SGHAT, CDR2 FQNNGV. The CDR3 totals 17 residues. V lost 4 bases, J lost 2 bases, and 11 bases stayed unmatched.

The gene calls are TRBV4-1 and TRBJ2-3; 11 positions agree with TRBD2. The CDR3 is 17 amino acids. V lost 2 bases, J lost 1 base, and 5 bases stayed unmatched. In germline, CDR1 is MGHRA, CDR2 YSYEKL. The CDR3, as DNA: TGCGCCAGCAGCCAAACCCCGGGACTAGCGGGCACAGATACGCAGTATTTT. Translated: CASSQTPGLAGTDTQYF.

The chain employs TRBV7-3 and TRBJ1-1; D gene uncertain. The CDR3 spans 15 residues. The V gene lost 0 bases and the J gene lost 0 bases, with 8 bases spanning the gap. Germline V CDR1 and CDR2: SGHTA, FQGTGA. The CDR3 protein is CASSLTGSMNTEAFF. The CDR3, as DNA: TGTGCCAGCAGCTTAACTGGCAGTATGAACACTGAAGCTTTCTTT.

The chain couples TRBV30 to TRBJ1-4, with TRBD1 matching 9 bases. There are 15 residues in the CDR3. Germline V gives CDR1 GTSNPN, CDR2 SVGIG (reference sequence). Trimming cost V 5 bases and J 5 bases; bases outside gene matches: 9. The CDR3 nucleotides are TGTGCCTGGTCCCGGGACAGGGTCGACAATGAAAAACTGTTTTTT. Translating gives CAWSRDRVDNEKLFF.

This chain joins TRBV5-4 and TRBJ2-1, with 7 nucleotides matching TRBD2. V gave up 0 bases and J gave up 4 bases; unmatched junction bases: 4. Germline CDR1 and CDR2: SGHNT and YYREEE (reference sequence). The CDR3 is 15 amino acids. The CDR3 nucleotides are TGTGCCAGCAGCTTGGGGAGCGGGGTGTACAATGAGCAGTTCTTC. It translates to CASSLGSGVYNEQFF.

V usage is TRBV18 and J usage is TRBJ1-2; D is possibly TRBD1 (5 bases). V lost 3 bases and J lost 2, with 7 bases in between. CDR1 is KGHSH and CDR2 is LQKENI in the germline V gene. The CDR3 is 13 amino acids. The CDR3 region is CASSPTVNYGYTF. The DNA for the CDR3 is TGTGCCAGCTCACCGACAGTGAACTATGGCTACACCTTC.

The CDR3: CASSLAGQGNTEAFF. For the CDR3, the DNA is TGCGCCAGCAGCTTGGCGGGACAGGGAAATACTGAAGCTTTCTTT. This rearrangement joins TRBV5-1 to TRBJ1-1; TRBD1 aligns across 9 bases. The trim removed 0 bases at V and 5 bases at J, leaving 5 bases unmatched. Germline V CDR1 and CDR2: SGHRS, YFSETQ. This CDR3 contains 15 residues.

The chain couples TRBV11-2 to TRBJ2-2, with 8 bases fitting TRBD2. The CDR3 has 15 residues. J was trimmed by 6 bases and V by 1 base; bases with no gene match: 4. The germline V gene encodes CDR1 SGHAT and CDR2 FQNNGV. CDR3 amino acids: CASSLVAGGPGELFF. CDR3 sequence (DNA): TGTGCCAGCAGCTTAGTGGCGGGGGGCCCCGGGGAGCTGTTTTTT. Full variable domain (remainder filled in from reference TRBV11-2 and TRBJ2-2): EAGVAQSPRYKIIEKRQSVAFWCNPISGHATLYWYQQILGQGPKLLIQFQNNGVVDDSQLPKDRFSAERLKGVDSTLKIQPAKLEDSAVYLCASSLVAGGPGELFFGEGSRLTVL.

V gene TRBV24-1 combines with J gene TRBJ2-1; 8 nucleotides agree with TRBD2. The germline CDR1 and CDR2 sequences are KGHDR and SFDVKD. This CDR3 is 18 amino acids long. Germline trimming cut 2 bases from V and 3 bases from J; bases unmatched to any gene: 11. The CDR3: CATSDSTSPGGYYNEQFF. CDR3 in DNA: TGTGCCACCAGTGATTCGACCTCTCCGGGGGGGTACTACAATGAGCAGTTCTTC.

The chain recombines TRBV5-1 with TRBJ2-2; perhaps TRBD2 as D (5 bases). Germline CDR1 is SGHRS and CDR2 is YFSETQ. The CDR3 spans 16 residues. Trimming took 0 bases from V and 5 from J, leaving 14 bases between them. CDR3 bases: TGCGCCAGCAGCTTGGGCGTGGGGAGAGGGACCGGGGAGCTGTTTTTT. Its protein product is CASSLGVGRGTGELFF.

CDR3 nucleotides: TGTGCCAGCAGCGTGGCTAGCGGGGGGACTGATACGCAGTATTTT. Encoded protein: CASSVASGGTDTQYF. The rearrangement links TRBV9 to TRBJ2-3; 11 bases map to TRBD2. The CDR3 runs 15 residues. J gave up 6 bases and V 2 bases, and 5 bases lay outside the gene matches. Germline V gene data show CDR1 as SGDLS and CDR2 as YYNGEE.

Regarding this clone: Other DNA sequences in this specimen translate into the identical CDR3. The genes are TRBV5-1 and TRBJ2-3; TRBD2 matches at 9 bases. CDR1 is SGHRS and CDR2 is YFSETQ in the germline V gene. V was pared by 2 bases and J by 3 bases, with 1 base of the junction left unmatched. CDR3 length: 14 amino acids. The chain's CDR3 is CASSFLAGTDTQYF. The CDR3 DNA sequence: TGCGCCAGCAGCTTCCTAGCGGGGACAGATACGCAGTATTTT.

This clone was seen only once. The chain links TRBV5-1 to TRBJ2-5, with D perhaps TRBD1 (6 bases). The length of the CDR3 is 13 residues. Deletions cut 5 bases from V and 1 base from J, with 9 bases between. CDR1 SGHRS and CDR2 YFSETQ come from the germline V gene. DNA for the CDR3: TGCGCCAGCAGAGGGGGAACCCAAGAGACCCAGTACTTC. It yields the protein CASRGGTQETQYF.

The chain carries TRBV27 and TRBJ2-1, with 7 bases aligning to TRBD2. Germline V gene lookup returns CDR1 MNHEY and CDR2 SMNVEV (reference sequence). The CDR3 contains 13 residues. Losses at the gene ends were 3 bases for V and 10 bases for J; bases not matched to a gene: 6. The CDR3 coding sequence is TGTGCCAGCAGTTTTACTAGCGCAGGGGAGCAGTTCTTC. It translates to CASSFTSAGEQFF.